This T cell receptor beta chain was captured by sequencing in a study of control samples from healthy donors and cancer patients. Produced via immunoSEQ multiplex PCR; TCRdb's table is partial and in-frame only. The data show about 80,000 clones, around 80% seen once. The CDR3 covers 15 residues. Germline CDR1 and CDR2: LNHDA and SQIVND (reference sequence). V was cut by 7 bases and J by 2 bases, with 15 bases left in between. Source material: PBMCs. The gene calls are TRBV19 and TRBJ1-5; D call uncertain. The TCR sequence derives from a man aged 55-75 years with head and neck cancer. The CDR3 DNA reads as TGTGCCAGTACCATCCCGGGCTCGCGCAATCAGCCCCAGCATTTT. Translating it yields CASTIPGSRNQPQHF.